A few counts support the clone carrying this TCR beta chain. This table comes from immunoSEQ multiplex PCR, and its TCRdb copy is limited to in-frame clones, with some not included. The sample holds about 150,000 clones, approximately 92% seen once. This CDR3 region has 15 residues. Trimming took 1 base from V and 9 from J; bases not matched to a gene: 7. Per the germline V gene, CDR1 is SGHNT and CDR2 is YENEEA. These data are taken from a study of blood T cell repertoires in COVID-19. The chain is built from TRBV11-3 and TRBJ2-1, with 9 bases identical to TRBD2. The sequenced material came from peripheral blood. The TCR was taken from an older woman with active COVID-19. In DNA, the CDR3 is TGTGCCAGCAGCTTAGGGGTAGCGGGAGCGGGTGAGCAGTTCTTC. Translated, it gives CASSLGVAGAGEQFF.